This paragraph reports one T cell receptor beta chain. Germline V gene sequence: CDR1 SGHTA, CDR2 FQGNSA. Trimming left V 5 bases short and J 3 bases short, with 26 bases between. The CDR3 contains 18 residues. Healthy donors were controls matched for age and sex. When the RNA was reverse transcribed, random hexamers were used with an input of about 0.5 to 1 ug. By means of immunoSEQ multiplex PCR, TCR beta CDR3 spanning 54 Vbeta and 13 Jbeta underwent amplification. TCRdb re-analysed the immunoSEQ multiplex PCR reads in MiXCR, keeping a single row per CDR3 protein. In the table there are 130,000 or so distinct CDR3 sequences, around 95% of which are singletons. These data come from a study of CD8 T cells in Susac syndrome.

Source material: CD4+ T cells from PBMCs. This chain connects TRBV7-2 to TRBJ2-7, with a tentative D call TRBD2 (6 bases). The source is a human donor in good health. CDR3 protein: CASSQFGSPDSLGYEQYF. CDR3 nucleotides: TGTGCCAGCAGCCAATTCGGGAGCCCGGACTCCCTCGGCTACGAGCAGTACTTC.